This is a list of T cell receptor beta chains from one sample in a study of graft-versus-host responses after intestinal transplantation. Clones were read by immunoSEQ multiplex PCR, and TCRdb kept only the in-frame ones, dropping some. The data show approximately 24,000 clones, 90% to 95% seen once. Specimen: PBMCs, collected 18 days after transplant. The receptors were sampled from a human patient who received an intestinal transplant, so some T cells may come from the graft donor. Both conserved end residues are part of each CDR3. Fields, in order: V gene, D gene, J gene, clone size, CDR3 protein, CDR3 DNA. The D gene is left open where the match is weak. Rows may omit the clone size; those that give it use once, few, many or a size class.

v_gene: TRBV5-8
d_gene: .
j_gene: TRBJ2-7
abundance: .
CDR3aa: CASSMAGNLYEQYF
CDR3nt: TGTGCCAGCAGCATGGCCGGGAACCTCTATGAGCAGTACTTC

v_gene: TRBV27
d_gene: .
j_gene: TRBJ1-6
abundance: .
CDR3aa: CASRGEAYNSPLHF
CDR3nt: TGTGCCAGTAGGGGGGAGGCCTATAATTCACCCCTCCACTTT

v_gene: TRBV10-3
d_gene: .
j_gene: TRBJ2-1
abundance: .
CDR3aa: CAIRGPGDNEQFF
CDR3nt: TGTGCCATCAGGGGGCCAGGGGATAATGAGCAGTTCTTC

v_gene: TRBV5-6
d_gene: .
j_gene: TRBJ2-1
abundance: once
CDR3aa: CASSPERGNEQFF
CDR3nt: TGTGCCAGCAGCCCCGAACGGGGGAATGAGCAGTTCTTC

v_gene: TRBV9
d_gene: TRBD1
j_gene: TRBJ1-2
abundance: .
CDR3aa: CASSGDSGQDFYGYTF
CDR3nt: TGTGCCAGCAGCGGGGACAGTGGCCAAGATTTCTATGGCTACACCTTC

v_gene: TRBV27
d_gene: TRBD2
j_gene: TRBJ2-5
abundance: .
CDR3aa: CASSSNGGADQETQYF
CDR3nt: TGTGCCAGCAGTTCAAACGGGGGGGCTGACCAAGAGACCCAGTACTTC

v_gene: TRBV19
d_gene: .
j_gene: TRBJ1-3
abundance: few
CDR3aa: CASTPGTGNTIYF
CDR3nt: TGTGCCAGTACCCCAGGAACTGGAAACACCATATATTTT

v_gene: TRBV9
d_gene: .
j_gene: TRBJ2-2
abundance: .
CDR3aa: CASSVVQGNTGELFF
CDR3nt: TGTGCCAGCAGCGTAGTACAGGGCAACACCGGGGAGCTGTTTTTT

v_gene: TRBV6-1
d_gene: .
j_gene: TRBJ1-6
abundance: .
CDR3aa: CASSERVGSPLHF
CDR3nt: TGTGCCAGCAGTGAGAGGGTGGGTTCACCCCTCCACTTT

v_gene: TRBV5-6
d_gene: .
j_gene: TRBJ2-7
abundance: .
CDR3aa: CASSWLTESYEQYF
CDR3nt: TGTGCCAGCAGCTGGCTGACAGAGAGTTACGAGCAGTACTTC

v_gene: TRBV25-1
d_gene: .
j_gene: TRBJ2-3
abundance: .
CDR3aa: CASSEIVSSSTDTQYF
CDR3nt: TGTGCCAGCAGTGAAATAGTTTCCAGCAGCACAGATACGCAGTATTTT

v_gene: TRBV11-2
d_gene: .
j_gene: TRBJ2-1
abundance: .
CDR3aa: CASSLIRDSYNEQFF
CDR3nt: TGTGCCAGCAGCCTAATAAGGGACTCCTACAATGAGCAGTTCTTC

v_gene: TRBV12-5
d_gene: TRBD1
j_gene: TRBJ1-1
abundance: .
CDR3aa: CASGFKTGTGGMNTEAFF
CDR3nt: TGTGCTAGTGGTTTTAAAACCGGGACAGGGGGTATGAACACTGAAGCTTTCTTT

v_gene: TRBV9
d_gene: TRBD1
j_gene: TRBJ2-7
abundance: .
CDR3aa: CASSAGTGYEQYF
CDR3nt: TGTGCCAGCAGCGCCGGGACAGGGTACGAGCAGTACTTC

v_gene: TRBV4-1
d_gene: TRBD2
j_gene: TRBJ2-3
abundance: .
CDR3aa: CASSHPIRLPAGEDTQYF
CDR3nt: TGCGCCAGCAGCCACCCTATTCGTCTCCCAGCGGGGGAAGATACGCAGTATTTT

v_gene: TRBV27
d_gene: .
j_gene: TRBJ1-1
abundance: .
CDR3aa: CASSPGAQKTEAFF
CDR3nt: TGTGCCAGCAGTCCCGGGGCCCAGAAGACTGAAGCTTTCTTT

v_gene: TRBV7-9
d_gene: .
j_gene: TRBJ2-7
abundance: .
CDR3aa: CASSLGYTASHEQYF
CDR3nt: TGTGCCAGCAGCTTAGGGTACACGGCCAGCCACGAGCAGTACTTC

v_gene: TRBV11-2
d_gene: TRBD1
j_gene: TRBJ2-7
abundance: .
CDR3aa: CASSSPSWTGGYEQYF
CDR3nt: TGTGCCAGCAGCTCGCCGTCGTGGACAGGGGGATACGAGCAGTACTTC

v_gene: TRBV5-6
d_gene: .
j_gene: TRBJ1-2
abundance: few
CDR3aa: CASSLMDWGYTF
CDR3nt: TGTGCCAGCAGCTTGATGGATTGGGGCTACACCTTC

v_gene: TRBV6-5
d_gene: .
j_gene: TRBJ1-2
abundance: .
CDR3aa: CASSTSRAGYYGYTF
CDR3nt: TGTGCCAGCAGTACATCACGGGCGGGCTACTATGGCTACACCTTC

v_gene: TRBV15
d_gene: .
j_gene: TRBJ1-1
abundance: once
CDR3aa: CATSRRVDGLTEAFF
CDR3nt: TGTGCCACCAGCAGACGGGTGGACGGGCTCACTGAAGCTTTCTTT

v_gene: TRBV11-2
d_gene: .
j_gene: TRBJ1-4
abundance: .
CDR3aa: CASSRDGWPNEKLFF
CDR3nt: TGTGCCAGCAGCCGGGACGGTTGGCCTAATGAAAAACTGTTTTTT

v_gene: TRBV5-1
d_gene: TRBD1
j_gene: TRBJ2-2
abundance: once
CDR3aa: CASKLGRGFSGELFF
CDR3nt: TGCGCCAGCAAGTTGGGCAGGGGGTTTTCCGGGGAGCTGTTTTTT

v_gene: TRBV4-1
d_gene: TRBD1
j_gene: TRBJ2-5
abundance: .
CDR3aa: CASSQGTLTGKETQYF
CDR3nt: TGCGCCAGCAGCCAAGGAACCTTGACAGGGAAAGAGACCCAGTACTTC

v_gene: TRBV19
d_gene: .
j_gene: TRBJ1-1
abundance: .
CDR3aa: CASSMMAGGAKAFF
CDR3nt: TGTGCCAGTAGTATGATGGCAGGCGGTGCCAAAGCTTTCTTT

v_gene: TRBV11-2
d_gene: .
j_gene: TRBJ2-1
abundance: .
CDR3aa: CASSFSRSRYNEQFF
CDR3nt: TGTGCCAGCAGCTTTAGCAGGTCCCGGTACAATGAGCAGTTCTTC

v_gene: TRBV5-1
d_gene: .
j_gene: TRBJ2-2
abundance: .
CDR3aa: CASSLMGDRTGELFF
CDR3nt: TGCGCCAGCAGCTTGATGGGGGACCGGACCGGGGAGCTGTTTTTT

v_gene: TRBV7-9
d_gene: .
j_gene: TRBJ2-7
abundance: .
CDR3aa: CASSLVGPVSYEQYF
CDR3nt: TGTGCCAGCAGCTTAGTAGGACCGGTTTCCTACGAGCAGTACTTC

v_gene: TRBV7-9
d_gene: TRBD1
j_gene: TRBJ1-1
abundance: once
CDR3aa: CASSYNPITGVTEAFF
CDR3nt: TGTGCCAGCAGCTACAACCCCATCACAGGGGTAACTGAAGCTTTCTTT

v_gene: TRBV2
d_gene: TRBD1
j_gene: TRBJ2-7
abundance: .
CDR3aa: CARGTGTDGPEQYF
CDR3nt: TGTGCCAGGGGGACGGGGACAGACGGCCCCGAGCAGTACTTC

v_gene: TRBV30
d_gene: .
j_gene: TRBJ2-1
abundance: .
CDR3aa: CAWSVMTVNEQFF
CDR3nt: TGTGCCTGGAGTGTAATGACGGTCAATGAGCAGTTCTTC

v_gene: TRBV7-3
d_gene: .
j_gene: TRBJ1-5
abundance: .
CDR3aa: CASSLNGDQPQHF
CDR3nt: TGTGCCAGCAGCTTAAACGGGGATCAGCCCCAGCATTTT